This TCR beta chain is from a study of control samples from healthy donors and cancer patients. Profiling relied on immunoSEQ multiplex PCR, and the TCRdb table lists in-frame clones only, not all of them. The table shows around 120,000 clones, with about 88% occurring only once. CDR1 and CDR2 (germline): LGHNA, YSLEER. The ends were cut back, 3 bases at V and 10 bases at J, with 7 bases in the middle. CDR3 size: 12 residues. This TCR was recovered from a woman in her 70s in good health. The rearrangement uses TRBV4-3 and TRBJ1-6, with D unresolved. Sequenced sample: blood. In nucleotides, the CDR3 is TGCGCCAGCAGCCACGGGAGCTCACCCCTCCACTTT. Encoded protein: CASSHGSSPLHF.